One and the same sample provided the 28 T cell receptor beta chains below, sequenced in a study of neurological immune-mediated disorders. A single record per CDR3 protein comes from TCRdb applying MiXCR to the 5' RACE reads. The sample contains about 21,000 distinct CDR3 sequences, roughly 15% of which appear only once. The sample consisted of PBMCs. The receptors come from a female donor with HTLV-1-associated myelopathy (HAM/TSP).

The chain combines TRBV11-2 with TRBJ2-5; tentative D call: TRBD1 (5 bases). The CDR3 contains 12 residues. Between the trimmed V and J ends, which lost 5 bases and 6 bases, there was a span of 10 bases. Looked up from germline, CDR1 is SGHAT and CDR2 is FQNNGV. The CDR3 DNA reads TGTGCCAGCAGCGAAGACAGACAGACCCAGTACTTC. This gives the protein CASSEDRQTQYF. The full variable domain, in which reference TRBV11-2 and TRBJ2-5 provide the parts outside the CDR3, is EAGVAQSPRYKIIEKRQSVAFWCNPISGHATLYWYQQILGQGPKLLIQFQNNGVVDDSQLPKDRFSAERLKGVDSTLKIQPAKLEDSAVYLCASSEDRQTQYFGPGTRLLVL.

This clonotype was counted at least ten times. The chain combines TRBV5-1 with TRBJ1-6, with 9 positions matching TRBD1. Germline trimming cut 3 bases from V and 4 bases from J; bases unmatched to any gene: 2. CDR1 is SGHRS and CDR2 is YFSETQ in the germline V gene. CDR3 length: 15 residues. The CDR3 DNA reads TGCGCCAGCAGCTGGACAGGGGAATATAATTCACCCCTCCACTTT. It specifies CASSWTGEYNSPLHF.

This clonotype has at least ten counts. The chain carries TRBV5-1 and TRBJ2-7; 8 nucleotides agree with TRBD2. V trimming: 5 bases; J trimming: 3 bases; junction bases outside the gene matches: 4. The germline V gene encodes CDR1 SGHRS and CDR2 YFSETQ. This CDR3 spans 13 amino acids. CDR3 in amino acids: CASSQSGGYEQYF. The CDR3 nucleotides read TGCGCCAGCAGTCAAAGCGGGGGCTACGAGCAGTACTTC.

At least ten counts were recorded for this clonotype. The chain has TRBV5-1 and TRBJ1-2, with a tentative D call TRBD1 (5 bases). Germline CDR1 is SGHRS and CDR2 is YFSETQ. The V gene lost 4 bases and the J gene lost 4 bases, with 17 bases spanning the gap. The CDR3 has 15 residues. The CDR3 DNA is TGCGCCAGCAGCCCGGGGGTCTTAGATTCCTATGGCTACACCTTC. Its translation: CASSPGVLDSYGYTF.

The chain carries TRBV14 and TRBJ2-7; a possible D gene is TRBD2 (5 bases). Deletions cut 0 bases from V and 6 bases from J, with 15 bases between. The CDR3 contains 15 residues. CDR1 and CDR2 from the germline V gene are SGHDN and FVKESK. The CDR3 nucleotides read TGTGCCAGCAGCCAAGATTATGAGGGAGCGGTCGAGCAGTACTTC. This translates into CASSQDYEGAVEQYF.

Note on this clonotype: At one of its ends the junction is not consistent with the germline gene, which may arise from a read error. The J gene is TRBJ2-5, the V gene TRBV5-5, with D perhaps TRBD2 (5 bases). CDR3 size: 12 residues. From germline, CDR1 is SGHKS and CDR2 YYEKEE (reference sequence). CDR3 nucleotide sequence: TGTGCCAGCAGCTTGGAGGGAGATACCCATTACTTC. The encoded protein is CASSLEGDTHYF.

This clonotype was observed many times. The V and J genes are TRBV20-1 and TRBJ2-1, with 11 positions matching TRBD2. V shed 3 bases, J shed 5 bases, and the junction held 6 bases outside the gene matches. This CDR3 region has 15 residues. Germline lookup yields CDR1 DFQATT and CDR2 SNEGSKA (reference sequence). The chain's CDR3 is CSASDNSGRDNEQFF. CDR3 in DNA: TGCAGTGCTAGTGACAATAGCGGGAGGGACAATGAGCAGTTCTTC.

This clonotype was observed many times. One junction end does not reproduce the germline sequence, and a read error may be involved. The chain is built from TRBV7-7 and TRBJ2-2; possible D gene TRBD2, 5 bases. The CDR3 sequence is 15 residues long. Germline CDR1 SSHAT, CDR2 FNYEAQ (reference sequence). The CDR3 region is CASSLATGDTGELFF. Here the CDR3 DNA reads TGTGCTAGCAGCTTAGCGACCGGGGACACCGGGGAGCTGTTTTTT.

The table lists this clonotype with many counts. The rearrangement links TRBV20-1 to TRBJ2-3, with 9 bases identical to TRBD2. Germline CDR1 reads DFQATT; CDR2 reads SNEGSKA (reference sequence). The CDR3 runs 14 residues. Losses at the gene ends were 4 bases for V and 3 bases for J; bases not matched to a gene: 5. The CDR3 spells CSAMASGKTDTQYF. The CDR3, as DNA: TGCAGTGCTATGGCTAGCGGGAAAACAGATACGCAGTATTTT.

This clonotype was seen at least ten times. The CDR3 nucleotides read TGCGCCAGCAGCCAAAGCTGGGGCACCGGGGAGCTGTTTTTT. Translation gives CASSQSWGTGELFF. J is TRBJ2-2 and V is TRBV4-1, with D uncertain. This CDR3 is 14 amino acids long. V was trimmed by 2 bases and J by 4 bases, leaving 8 bases between them. The germline V gene has CDR1 MGHRA and CDR2 YSYEKL.

At least ten counts were recorded for this clonotype. The chain recombines TRBV11-1 with TRBJ2-7; 7 bases map to TRBD1. Unmatched junction bases numbered 8, after V lost 2 bases and J lost 4 bases. CDR1 SGHAT and CDR2 FQDESV come from the germline V gene (reference sequence). The CDR3 spans 15 residues. DNA of the CDR3: TGTGCCAGCAGCTTAATCCCGACAGGGAGTTACGAGCAGTACTTC. Translating it yields CASSLIPTGSYEQYF.

This clonotype was picked up many times. The rearrangement links TRBV20-1 to TRBJ2-7; the D gene is possibly TRBD2 (7 bases). The CDR3 contains 14 residues. With 6 bases removed from V and 0 bases from J, the gap between germline ends came to 15 bases. In germline, CDR1 is DFQATT, CDR2 SNEGSKA (reference sequence). CDR3 in DNA: TGCAGTGCCGGGGGGCAACCGAACTCCTACGAGCAGTACTTC. It translates to CSAGGQPNSYEQYF.

The rearrangement joins TRBV4-1 to TRBJ1-1; D is undetermined. CDR3 length: 16 amino acids. The germline gives CDR1 MGHRA, CDR2 YSYEKL. V was cut by 0 bases and J by 1 base, with 12 bases left in between. CDR3 amino acids: CASSQEGTLKNTEAFF. In nucleotides, the CDR3 is TGCGCCAGCAGCCAAGAGGGTACACTTAAGAACACTGAAGCTTTCTTT.

At least ten counts were recorded for this clonotype. The chain uses TRBV6-1 and TRBJ2-2, with 8 bases aligning to TRBD1. V lost 3 bases to trimming and J lost 6 bases; unmatched junction nucleotides: 3. There are 14 residues in the CDR3. Germline V gives CDR1 MNHNS, CDR2 SASEGT. As DNA, the CDR3 is TGTGCCAGCAGTGAGGGGACAGGCCCCGGGGAGCTGTTTTTT. Protein: CASSEGTGPGELFF.

This clonotype was detected many times. The chain is built from TRBV4-2 and TRBJ2-2, with D uncertain. The CDR3 extends over 16 amino acids. V lost 6 bases and J 0 bases, leaving 14 bases between the germline ends. Germline loops: CDR1 LGHNA, CDR2 YNFKEQ. The CDR3: CASSQRAETNTGELFF. In DNA, the CDR3 is TGTGCCAGCAGTCAACGTGCCGAAACGAACACCGGGGAGCTGTTTTTT.

The sample holds many counts of this clonotype. This chain joins TRBV5-1 and TRBJ1-1; no clear D gene. V lost 4 bases, J lost 1 base, and 8 bases lay in between. This CDR3 is 13 amino acids long. CDR1 and CDR2 (germline): SGHRS, YFSETQ. The CDR3 loop is CASSGPPNTEAFF. The CDR3, as DNA: TGCGCCAGCAGCGGTCCCCCGAACACTGAAGCTTTCTTT.

This clonotype was counted many times. This chain uses TRBV12-3 or TRBV12-4 with TRBJ2-3; the D is unclear. The V and J ends lost 5 bases and 1 base respectively, with 16 bases between them. The CDR3 runs to 16 residues. DNA of the CDR3: TGTGCCAGCAGTCCATACGGCGAGACCGGCACAGATACGCAGTATTTT. Its translation is CASSPYGETGTDTQYF.

This clonotype was detected many times. The rearrangement uses TRBV20-1 and TRBJ2-1; 7 nucleotides align to TRBD1. With 6 bases clipped from V and 6 bases from J, the junction kept 11 bases outside the gene matches. Germline CDR1 is DFQATT and CDR2 is SNEGSKA (reference sequence). The CDR3 runs to 14 residues. This chain's CDR3 is CSAHTGAGLNEQFF. CDR3 DNA: TGCAGTGCGCATACAGGGGCTGGACTCAATGAGCAGTTCTTC.

A few counts support this clonotype. The V gene is TRBV20-1, the J gene TRBJ2-7; no clear D. Trimming cost V 1 base and J 0 bases, with 7 bases left between them. Germline V gives CDR1 DFQATT, CDR2 SNEGSKA (reference sequence). There are 13 residues in the CDR3. The CDR3 DNA follows: TGCAGTGCTAGAGGGAAGAGCTCCTACGAGCAGTACTTC. Amino acid sequence: CSARGKSSYEQYF.

This clonotype was seen many times. This CDR3 reads CSAYQGLAKNIQYF. The CDR3 DNA is TGCAGTGCTTATCAGGGGTTAGCCAAAAACATTCAGTACTTC. The chain joins TRBV20-1 to TRBJ2-4; TRBD1 is a possible D gene (6 bases). Germline-derived CDR1 and CDR2 are DFQATT and SNEGSKA (reference sequence). With 5 bases removed from V and 0 bases from J, the gap between germline ends came to 11 bases. The CDR3 has 14 residues.

This clonotype is a singleton in its sample. This chain's CDR3 is CSVEDRHNYGYTF. In nucleotides, the CDR3 is TGCAGCGTTGAAGATCGACACAACTATGGCTACACCTTC. The V call is TRBV29-1, the J call TRBJ1-2; no clear D gene. The CDR3 consists of 13 residues. The V gene lost 0 bases and the J gene lost 2 bases, with 7 bases spanning the gap. Germline-derived CDR1 and CDR2 are SQVTM and ANQGSEA.

This clonotype was picked up many times. The V and J genes are TRBV12-3 or TRBV12-4 and TRBJ2-1, with D unclear. V was trimmed by 3 bases and J by 7 bases, leaving 10 bases between them. The CDR3 contains 13 residues. In nucleotides, the CDR3 is TGTGCCAGCAGTTTGAGTCGCAGGAATGAGCAGTTCTTC. Translated, it gives CASSLSRRNEQFF.

This clonotype has at least ten counts. This sequence joins TRBV7-9 and TRBJ2-1, with 14 bases matching TRBD2. Losses at the gene ends were 6 bases for V and 3 bases for J; bases not matched to a gene: 16. This CDR3 has 20 amino acids. Per germline, CDR1 SEHNR and CDR2 FQNEAQ (reference sequence). CDR3 coding DNA: TGTGCCAGCAGAAAAGGAGGGGGACTAGCGGGAGTCGGGGACTACAATGAGCAGTTCTTC. Its translation: CASRKGGGLAGVGDYNEQFF.

Many counts were recorded for this clonotype. The genes are TRBV5-1 and TRBJ2-2; 11 nucleotides agree with TRBD2. V dropped 3 bases and J dropped 4; count of bases not matched to a gene: 5. Germline assignment: CDR1 SGHRS and CDR2 YFSETQ. CDR3 length: 16 residues. The CDR3 DNA reads TGCGCCAGCAGCTCCGCGGGACTAGCGGTCACCGGGGAGCTGTTTTTT. It is translated as CASSSAGLAVTGELFF.

With regard to this clonotype: The DNA is left out, because the CDR3 cannot be placed on it with certainty; the CDR3 is given as TCRdb lists it. This chain connects TRBV11-3 to TRBJ1-2. Germline CDR1 SGHNT, CDR2 YENEEA. Termini included, the CDR3 measures 19 amino acids. Here the CDR3 reads CASSFYICSASGEVYGYTF.

This clonotype showed up many times. The chain has TRBV10-1 and TRBJ2-1; 7 bases match TRBD1. Germline assignment: CDR1 WNHNN and CDR2 SYGVQD (reference sequence). V was clipped by 0 bases and J by 3 bases; unmatched bases: 2. CDR3 size: 15 residues. The CDR3 DNA sequence: TGCGCCAGCAGTGAGTCGAGGGACAGCTACAATGAGCAGTTCTTC. This sequence encodes CASSESRDSYNEQFF.

In this sample, this clonotype turned up many times. The genes are TRBV7-2 and TRBJ1-1; perhaps TRBD1 as D (6 bases). Trimming shortened V by 3 bases and J by 2 bases, and 10 bases separated the two germline ends. CDR3 length: 14 amino acids. Germline V CDR1 and CDR2: SGHTA, FQGNSA. CDR3 coding DNA: TGTGCCAGCAGCTTGGCACAGGGTAACACTGAAGCTTTCTTT. It is translated as CASSLAQGNTEAFF. The full variable domain, completed using reference TRBV7-2 and TRBJ1-1, is GAGVSQSPSNKVTEKGKDVELRCDPISGHTALYWYRQSLGQGLEFLIYFQGNSAPDKSGLPSDRFSAERTGGSVSTLTIQRTQQEDSAVYLCASSLAQGNTEAFFGQGTRLTVV.

Ten or more counts support this clonotype. The V and J genes are TRBV5-1 and TRBJ2-5; D gene ambiguous. The germline gives CDR1 SGHRS, CDR2 YFSETQ. The CDR3 has 14 residues. V lost 4 bases and J lost 1, with 11 bases in between. This chain's CDR3 is CASSKRAPQETQYF. The CDR3 coding sequence is TGCGCCAGCAGCAAACGGGCCCCCCAAGAGACCCAGTACTTC.